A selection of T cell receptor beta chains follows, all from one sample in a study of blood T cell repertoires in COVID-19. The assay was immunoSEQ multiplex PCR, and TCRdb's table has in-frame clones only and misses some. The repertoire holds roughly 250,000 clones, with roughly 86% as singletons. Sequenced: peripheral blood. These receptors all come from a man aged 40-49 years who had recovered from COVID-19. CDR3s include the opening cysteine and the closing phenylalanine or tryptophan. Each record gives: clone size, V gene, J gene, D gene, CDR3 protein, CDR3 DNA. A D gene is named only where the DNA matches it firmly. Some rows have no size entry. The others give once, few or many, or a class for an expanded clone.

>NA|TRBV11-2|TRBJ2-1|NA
CASSLVGGPAYNEQFF
TGTGCCAGCAGCTTAGTGGGGGGGCCTGCCTACAATGAGCAGTTCTTC
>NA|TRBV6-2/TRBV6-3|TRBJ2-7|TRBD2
CASSYKAGRTSGGTEDYEQYF
TGTGCCAGCAGTTACAAGGCTGGACGGACTAGCGGGGGGACCGAAGACTACGAGCAGTACTTC
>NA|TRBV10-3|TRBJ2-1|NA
CAISGHRGGTDNEQFF
TGTGCCATCAGTGGCCACAGGGGCGGGACCGACAATGAGCAGTTCTTC
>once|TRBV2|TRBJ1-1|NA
CATWTDLNTEAFF
TGTGCCACCTGGACAGACCTGAACACTGAAGCTTTCTTT
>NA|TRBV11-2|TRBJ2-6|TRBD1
CASSPGTGGSGANVLTF
TGTGCCAGCAGCCCCGGGACAGGGGGCTCTGGGGCCAACGTCCTGACTTTC
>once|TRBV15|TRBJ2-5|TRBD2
CATSRGLAAQTQYF
TGTGCCACCAGCAGAGGACTAGCGGCGCAGACCCAGTACTTC
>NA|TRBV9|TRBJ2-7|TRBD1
CASSGGQGQGEQYF
TGTGCCAGCAGCGGGGGACAGGGTCAAGGGGAGCAGTACTTC
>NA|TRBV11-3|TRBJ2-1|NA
CASSLDARSLNEQFF
TGTGCCAGCAGCTTAGATGCGCGGTCCTTAAATGAGCAGTTCTTC
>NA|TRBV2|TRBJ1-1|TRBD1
CASRDRGGLGTNTEAFF
TGTGCCAGCAGGGACAGGGGAGGTTTGGGAACGAACACTGAAGCTTTCTTT
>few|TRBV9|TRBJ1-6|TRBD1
CASSLQATGGKAPLHF
TGTGCCAGCAGCTTACAAGCCACAGGGGGCAAAGCACCCCTCCACTTT
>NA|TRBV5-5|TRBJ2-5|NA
CASSSAGPGGETQYF
TGTGCCAGCAGCTCGGCAGGACCAGGAGGAGAGACCCAGTACTTC
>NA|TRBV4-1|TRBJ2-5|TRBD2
CASSQGTTAVVETQYF
TGCGCCAGCAGCCAGGGGACTACAGCGGTAGTAGAGACCCAGTACTTC
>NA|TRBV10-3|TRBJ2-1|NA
CAITAGSSYNEQFF
TGTGCCATCACCGCGGGGAGCTCCTACAATGAGCAGTTCTTC
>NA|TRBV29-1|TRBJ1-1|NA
CSVGQLNTEAFF
TGCAGCGTTGGCCAGTTAAACACTGAAGCTTTCTTT
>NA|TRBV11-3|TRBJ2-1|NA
CASSLDREHEQFF
TGTGCCAGCAGCTTAGATCGAGAGCATGAGCAGTTCTTC
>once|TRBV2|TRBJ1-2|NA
CASSATANYGYTF
TGTGCCAGCAGTGCAACAGCTAACTATGGCTACACCTTC
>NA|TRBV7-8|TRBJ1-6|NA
CASSPLEGLFSPLHF
TGTGCCAGCAGCCCCTTGGAGGGGTTATTTTCACCCCTCCACTTT
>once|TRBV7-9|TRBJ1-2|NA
CASSEQQGRGYTF
TGTGCCAGCAGCGAACAACAGGGACGGGGCTACACCTTC
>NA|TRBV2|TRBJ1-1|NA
CASSDRTNTEAFF
TGTGCCAGCAGTGACAGGACAAACACTGAAGCTTTCTTT
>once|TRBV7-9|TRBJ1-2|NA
CASSNYSAYYGYTF
TGTGCCAGCAGCAACTATTCGGCGTACTATGGCTACACCTTC
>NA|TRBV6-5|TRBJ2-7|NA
CASRLVGKYEQYF
TGTGCCAGCAGGCTCGTCGGGAAATACGAGCAGTACTTC
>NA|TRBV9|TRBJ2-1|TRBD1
CASSARDRDEQFF
TGTGCCAGCAGCGCCCGGGACAGGGATGAGCAGTTCTTC
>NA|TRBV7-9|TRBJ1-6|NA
CASSLPNSPLHF
TGTGCCAGCAGCTTACCAAATTCACCCCTCCACTTT
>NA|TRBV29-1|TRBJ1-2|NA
CSVEGRYYGYTF
TGCAGCGTTGAGGGGCGGTACTATGGCTACACCTTC
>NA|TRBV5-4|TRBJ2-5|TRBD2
CASRAGGPVGETQYF
TGTGCCAGCAGAGCGGGGGGGCCGGTTGGAGAGACCCAGTACTTC
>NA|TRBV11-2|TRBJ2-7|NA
CASSFWRSYEQYF
TGTGCCAGCAGCTTCTGGAGGTCCTACGAGCAGTACTTC
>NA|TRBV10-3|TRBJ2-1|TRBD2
CAIRTSGRGNNEQFF
TGTGCCATCAGAACAAGCGGGAGGGGGAACAATGAGCAGTTCTTC
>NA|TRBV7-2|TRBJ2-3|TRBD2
CASSYSGSLDTQYF
TGTGCCAGCAGCTATAGCGGGAGTCTAGATACGCAGTATTTT
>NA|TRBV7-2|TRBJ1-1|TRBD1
CASSFDRVKAFF
TGTGCCAGCAGCTTTGACAGGGTAAAAGCTTTCTTT
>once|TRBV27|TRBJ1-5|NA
CASSLTAATAINQPQHF
TGTGCCAGCAGCCTCACCGCGGCGACAGCAATTAATCAGCCCCAGCATTTT
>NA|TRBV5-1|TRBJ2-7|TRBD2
CASSLGLAGPYEQYF
TGCGCCAGCAGCCTGGGACTAGCGGGACCTTACGAGCAGTACTTC
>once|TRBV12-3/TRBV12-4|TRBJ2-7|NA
CASSYEEGYEQYF
TGTGCCAGCAGCTACGAGGAGGGCTACGAGCAGTACTTC
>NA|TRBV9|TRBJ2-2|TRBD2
CASSPRFGGSTGELFF
TGTGCCAGCAGCCCGAGGTTCGGCGGGAGTACCGGGGAGCTGTTTTTT
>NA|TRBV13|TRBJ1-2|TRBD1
CASSLSGQGNYGYTF
TGTGCCAGCAGCTTATCGGGACAGGGTAACTATGGCTACACCTTC
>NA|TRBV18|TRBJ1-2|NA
CASSPLSSDYGYTF
TGTGCCAGCTCACCGCTATCATCGGACTATGGCTACACCTTC
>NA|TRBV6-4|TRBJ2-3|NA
CASSTGHDVDTQYF
TGTGCCAGCAGTACGGGACACGATGTAGATACGCAGTATTTT
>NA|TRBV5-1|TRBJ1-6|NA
CASRRGAGEASPLHF
TGCGCCAGCAGAAGAGGGGCGGGGGAGGCTTCACCCCTCCACTTT
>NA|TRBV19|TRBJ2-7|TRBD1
CASSMDRVDYEQYF
TGTGCCAGTAGTATGGACAGGGTCGACTACGAGCAGTACTTC
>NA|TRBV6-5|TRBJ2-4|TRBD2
CASRPSGGAKNIQYF
TGTGCCAGCAGACCAAGCGGGGGAGCCAAAAACATTCAGTACTTC